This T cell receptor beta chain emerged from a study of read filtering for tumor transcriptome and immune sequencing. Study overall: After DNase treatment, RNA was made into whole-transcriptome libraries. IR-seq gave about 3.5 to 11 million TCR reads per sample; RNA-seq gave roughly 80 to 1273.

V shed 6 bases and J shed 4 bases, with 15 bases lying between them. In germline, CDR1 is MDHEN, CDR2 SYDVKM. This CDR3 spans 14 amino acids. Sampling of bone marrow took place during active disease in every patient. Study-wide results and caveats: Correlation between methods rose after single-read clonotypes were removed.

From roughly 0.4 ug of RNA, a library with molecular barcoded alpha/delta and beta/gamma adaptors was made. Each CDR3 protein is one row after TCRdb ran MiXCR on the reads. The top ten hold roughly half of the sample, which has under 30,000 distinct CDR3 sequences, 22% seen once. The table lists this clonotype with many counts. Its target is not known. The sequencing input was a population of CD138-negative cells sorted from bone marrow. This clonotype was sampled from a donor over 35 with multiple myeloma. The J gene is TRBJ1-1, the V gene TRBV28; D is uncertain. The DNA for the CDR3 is TGTGCCAGCAGACTAGCGTGGGTGGCCACTGAAGCTTTCTTT. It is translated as CASRLAWVATEAFF.